These 29 T cell receptor beta chains came from one sample sequenced in a study of molecular identifiers for immune sequencing clone quantification. TCRdb redid the calling of the PCR reads with MiXCR, one entry per CDR3 protein. The top ten hold about 0.84% of the sample, which has roughly 630,000 distinct CDR3 sequences, about 25% seen once. The sample was naive CD8+ T cells from blood, with Jurkat cell RNA spiked in. The subset denotes: FACS-sorted CD8+CD4-CCR7+CD45RA+ naive T cells. The receptors stem from a human donor in good health. Some libraries in this study had Jurkat cell RNA spiked in.

Comments on this clonotype: A read error may explain this, as a much larger clone is one base away. This sequence joins TRBV9 and TRBJ1-5, with D uncertain. The end of the DNA fits TRBJ2-3 better, so the J call may be wrong. Per the germline V gene, CDR1 is SGDLS and CDR2 is YYNGEE. The length of the CDR3 is 15 residues. The CDR3 loop reads CASSVGGVGNQPQYF. The CDR3 nucleotides read TGTGCCAGCAGCGTAGGTGGTGTTGGCAATCAGCCCCAGTATTTT.

At least ten counts were recorded for this clonotype. The rearrangement links TRBV25-1 to TRBJ2-7; D unclear. The germline V and J ends were trimmed by 1 base and 1 base, with 8 bases remaining between them. This CDR3 is 14 amino acids long. The germline gives CDR1 MGHDK, CDR2 SYGVNS. Here the CDR3 reads CASSESRLSYEQYF. Here the CDR3 DNA reads TGTGCCAGCAGTGAATCAAGGCTATCCTACGAGCAGTACTTC.

This clonotype was observed many times. The rearrangement links TRBV7-2 to TRBJ2-3, with 12 positions matching TRBD2. J gave up 4 bases and V 2 bases, and 4 bases lay outside the gene matches. In germline, CDR1 is SGHTA, CDR2 FQGNSA. The CDR3 contains 16 residues. The CDR3 region has the DNA TGTGCCAGCAGCTTACTAGCGGGGGGGCCGGCAGATACGCAGTATTTT. Its translation is CASSLLAGGPADTQYF.

The sample holds many counts of this clonotype. V and J are TRBV6-5 and TRBJ2-5; 13 bases match TRBD2. Germline lookup yields CDR1 MNHEY and CDR2 SVGAGI. CDR3 length: 17 amino acids. Trimming cost V 5 bases and J 0 bases; bases outside gene matches: 6. CDR3 sequence: CASSPGTSGIDQETQYF. Here the CDR3 DNA reads TGTGCCAGCAGTCCCGGGACTAGCGGGATTGACCAAGAGACCCAGTACTTC.

There are many counts of this clonotype. V and J are TRBV9 and TRBJ2-6; D is undetermined. In germline, CDR1 is SGDLS, CDR2 YYNGEE. The ends were cut back, 4 bases at V and 0 bases at J, with 8 bases in the middle. The CDR3 length is 15 residues. CDR3 protein: CASSPQASGANVLTF. CDR3 nucleotides: TGTGCCAGCAGCCCGCAGGCCTCTGGGGCCAACGTCCTGACTTTC.

This clonotype was seen repeatedly, ten times or more. J is TRBJ2-3 and V is TRBV4-3; D assignment may be TRBD1 or TRBD2 (6 bases each). Per the germline V gene, CDR1 is LGHNA and CDR2 is YSLEER. The CDR3 is 15 amino acids. V shed 0 bases and J shed 3 bases, with 10 bases lying between them. The CDR3 region is CASSQDWGATDTQYF. CDR3 bases: TGCGCCAGCAGCCAAGATTGGGGGGCAACAGATACGCAGTATTTT.

Ten or more counts support this clonotype. In DNA, the CDR3 is TGTGCCAGCAGCCAATTCGCAGGGAACTATGGCTACACCTTC. Protein product: CASSQFAGNYGYTF. The chain uses TRBV3-1 and TRBJ1-2; perhaps TRBD1 as D (5 bases). V lost 2 bases and J lost 2, with 9 bases in between. CDR3 size: 14 residues. The germline gives CDR1 LGHDT, CDR2 YNNKEL (reference sequence).

With regard to this clonotype: The conserved phenylalanine or tryptophan is not found at the CDR3 terminus, so this likely reflects a read error. The V gene is TRBV6-5, the J gene TRBJ2-3; D remains unclear. V lost 5 bases to trimming and J lost 1 base, with 13 bases between them. Germline V gives CDR1 MNHEY, CDR2 SVGAGI. The CDR3 runs 15 residues. DNA for the CDR3: TGTGCCAGCAGTCAAGACGGTCATGGCACAGATACGCAGTATTCT. Protein sequence: CASSQDGHGTDTQYS.

With regard to this clonotype: Given a much more abundant clone one base away, this may be a read error. This chain joins TRBV12-3 or TRBV12-4 and TRBJ2-4, with a possible D match to TRBD1 (6 bases). This CDR3 comprises 15 residues. CDR3 bases: TGTGCCAGCCCCGGACAGCCTCTAGCCAAAAACATTCAGCACTTC. As protein: CASPGQPLAKNIQHF.

This clonotype was counted once. A read error is possible here, since a much larger clone lies one base away. The rearrangement uses TRBV25-1 and TRBJ2-3; D unresolved. The CDR3 consists of 12 residues. Germline V gives CDR1 MGHDK, CDR2 SYGVNS. CDR3 coding DNA: TGTACCAGCAGTGCAGTAACAGATACGCAGTATTTT. Protein product: CTSSAVTDTQYF. The full variable domain, completed using reference TRBV25-1 and TRBJ2-3, is EADIYQTPRYLVIGTGKKITLECSQTMGHDKMYWYQQDPGMELHLIHYSYGVNSTEKGDLSSESTVSRIRTEHFPLTLESARPSHTSQYLCTSSAVTDTQYFGPGTRLTVL.

This clonotype came up many times. V and J are TRBV3-1 and TRBJ1-6; D is unclear. From germline, CDR1 is LGHDT and CDR2 YNNKEL (reference sequence). This CDR3 contains 15 residues. V was cut by 1 base and J by 14 bases, with 18 bases left in between. The CDR3 loop reads CASSQVNDPPGSLHF. Written as DNA, the CDR3 is TGTGCCAGCAGCCAAGTTAATGACCCCCCTGGGTCCCTCCACTTT.

To note about this clonotype: A far larger clone is off by one base, so a read error is likely. The V and J genes are TRBV3-1 and TRBJ1-1; possibly TRBD1 for D (5 bases). The CDR3 consists of 13 residues. Per the germline V gene, CDR1 is LGHDT and CDR2 is YNNKEL (reference sequence). The CDR3 sequence: CARSQGVGTEAFF. The CDR3 DNA reads as TGTGCCCGCAGCCAGGGTGTTGGAACTGAAGCTTTCTTT.

The sample holds many counts of this clonotype. A much larger clonotype is one base distant, so this may be a read error. The chain employs TRBV6-5 and TRBJ1-5; the D gene is possibly TRBD1 (6 bases). The CDR3 contains 14 residues. Germline CDR1 reads MNHEY; CDR2 reads SVGAGI. Trimming took off 4 bases at V and 1 base at J, with 8 bases between the two ends. The CDR3 sequence is CASSSGQSNQPQHF. The CDR3 region has the DNA TGTGCCAGCAGTTCCGGACAGAGCAATCAGCCCCAGCATTTT.

Turning to this clonotype: One end of the junction does not line up with germline, which may come from a read error. This sequence joins TRBV27 and TRBJ2-5, with TRBD2 identical over 10 bases. CDR1 and CDR2 (germline): MNHEY, SMNVEV (reference sequence). The CDR3 loop spans 15 amino acids. CDR3 sequence: CASSFGLAAIETQCF. The CDR3 DNA reads TGTGCCAGCAGTTTCGGACTAGCGGCAATAGAGACCCAGTGCTTC.

Worth noting for this clonotype: Being one base from a much bigger clone, this may be a read error. No conserved phenylalanine or tryptophan ends this CDR3, so it is likely a read error. This CDR3 is CASSLIENTEAFS. As DNA, the CDR3 is TGTGCCAGCAGTCTGATCGAGAACACTGAAGCTTTCTCT. This chain joins TRBV27 and TRBJ1-1, with D unclear. This CDR3 is built from 13 residues. In germline, CDR1 is MNHEY, CDR2 SMNVEV (reference sequence). Trimming left V 5 bases short and J 1 base short, with 8 bases between.

With regard to this clonotype: A much bigger clone sits one base away, suggesting this may be a read error. The J gene is TRBJ2-7, the V gene TRBV4-3; D unclear. Germline V gives CDR1 LGHNA, CDR2 YSLEER. The CDR3 has 12 amino acids. In DNA form, the CDR3 reads TGCGCCGGCAGCCAGTTGAGGTACGAGCAGTACTTC. Translation gives CAGSQLRYEQYF.

This clonotype was observed a handful of times. V and J are TRBV4-3 and TRBJ1-1; no clear D gene. Germline loops: CDR1 LGHNA, CDR2 YSLEER. V was shortened by 0 bases and J by 4 bases, with 15 bases between the two germline ends. The length of the CDR3 is 16 residues. The CDR3 protein is CASSQESVRVGTEAFF. DNA for the CDR3: TGCGCCAGCAGCCAAGAGTCCGTTAGGGTAGGCACTGAAGCTTTCTTT.

This clonotype was seen once. A much larger clonotype is one base distant, so this may be a read error. Since the CDR3 does not end with the conserved phenylalanine or tryptophan, this likely comes from a read error. The chain employs TRBV27 and TRBJ2-7; D is tentatively TRBD1 or TRBD2 (5 bases each). Trimming shortened V by 5 bases and J by 5 bases, and 13 bases separated the two germline ends. Germline CDR1 reads MNHEY; CDR2 reads SMNVEV (reference sequence). The CDR3 length is 13 residues. DNA for the CDR3: TGTGCCAGCAGTGGTGTAGAGGGGAACGAGCAGTACTCC. Encoded protein: CASSGVEGNEQYS.

This clonotype was seen only a few times. This chain connects TRBV7-2 to TRBJ1-6; 8 bases match TRBD1. The trim removed 2 bases at V and 1 base at J, leaving 4 bases unmatched. This CDR3 is 17 amino acids long. Germline CDR1 SGHTA, CDR2 FQGNSA. This CDR3 reads CASSLMDRESYNSPLHF. CDR3 DNA sequence: TGTGCCAGCAGCTTAATGGACAGGGAGTCCTATAATTCACCCCTCCACTTT.

This clonotype was counted many times. The genes are TRBV12-3 or TRBV12-4 and TRBJ2-3; TRBD2 matches 11 bases. V gave up 5 bases and J gave up 6 bases; unmatched junction bases: 7. The CDR3 is 15 amino acids. DNA of the CDR3: TGTGCCAGCAGTGAAAATAGCGGGAGGGTGGATACGCAGTATTTT. It translates to CASSENSGRVDTQYF.

This chain joins TRBV29-1 and TRBJ2-1, with 9 bases lining up with TRBD1. V lost 3 bases to trimming and J lost 6 bases; unmatched junction nucleotides: 12. In germline, CDR1 is SQVTM, CDR2 ANQGSEA. The CDR3 spans 16 residues. The CDR3 DNA follows: TGCAGCGTTGACCTACTCGGGACAGGGTGGACCAATGAGCAGTTCTTC. Protein sequence: CSVDLLGTGWTNEQFF.

In its sample, this clonotype was seen a few times. V gene TRBV29-1 combines with J gene TRBJ2-3, with 10 bases fitting TRBD2. This CDR3 has 16 amino acids. Germline V gene lookup returns CDR1 SQVTM and CDR2 ANQGSEA. Trimming took 4 bases from V and 4 from J; bases not matched to a gene: 11. CDR3 DNA: TGCAGCGTTGTTTCCCCTAGCGGGAGTGTGGCAGATACGCAGTATTTT. Amino acid sequence: CSVVSPSGSVADTQYF.

The chain has TRBV6-6 and TRBJ2-5, with 11 positions matching TRBD2. Germline V gives CDR1 MNHNY, CDR2 SVGAGI (reference sequence). CDR3 length equals 14 residues. V was pared by 6 bases and J by 8 bases, with 8 bases of the junction left unmatched. CDR3 nucleotide sequence: TGTGCCAGCAGGTATCTAGCGGGGGGACGCACCCAGTACTTC. Protein sequence: CASRYLAGGRTQYF.

A few counts support this clonotype. The chain recombines TRBV27 with TRBJ2-3; TRBD2 matches 10 bases. V gave up 7 bases and J gave up 5 bases; unmatched junction bases: 15. This CDR3 has 17 amino acids. Germline lookup yields CDR1 MNHEY and CDR2 SMNVEV (reference sequence). DNA for the CDR3: TGTGCCAGCACCCCTATCTGGCTAGCGGGGGTTGGAGATACGCAGTATTTT. This sequence encodes CASTPIWLAGVGDTQYF.

This clonotype was detected ten times or more. The rearrangement links TRBV29-1 to TRBJ2-7; D might be TRBD1 or TRBD2, each matching 6 bases. V was pared by 2 bases and J by 2 bases, with 13 bases between. The CDR3 consists of 14 residues. CDR1 SQVTM and CDR2 ANQGSEA come from the germline V gene. The CDR3 here is CSVELAGQAYEQYF. The CDR3 DNA reads as TGCAGCGTTGAACTTGCGGGACAAGCCTACGAGCAGTACTTC.

There are many counts of this clonotype. The chain carries TRBV18 and TRBJ1-5; 8 bases agree with TRBD1. V lost 4 bases, J lost 6 bases, and 17 bases stayed unmatched. The CDR3 has 18 residues. Germline CDR1 is KGHSH and CDR2 is LQKENI. CDR3 in amino acids: CASSHPNFTGTGIQPQHF. The CDR3 DNA reads as TGTGCCAGCTCACACCCGAACTTTACCGGGACAGGAATTCAGCCCCAGCATTTT.

In this sample, this clonotype turned up many times. The chain combines TRBV20-1 with TRBJ2-5, with D hard to call. The ends were cut back, 1 base at V and 7 bases at J, with 31 bases in the middle. The CDR3 extends over 19 amino acids. The germline V gene has CDR1 DFQATT and CDR2 SNEGSKA (reference sequence). The CDR3 here is CSARGDYRLESYLPPTQYF. CDR3 DNA sequence: TGCAGTGCTAGAGGAGATTATCGTCTGGAGAGTTATTTACCACCGACCCAGTACTTC.

On this clonotype itself: A read error may account for a junction end that differs from germline. This rearrangement joins TRBV10-2 to TRBJ1-1; TRBD1 might be the D (6 bases). The germline V gene has CDR1 WSHSY and CDR2 SAAADI. This CDR3 spans 14 amino acids. This CDR3 is CASSLGQGNTGAFF. The CDR3 DNA is TGCGCCAGCAGTCTAGGGCAGGGGAACACTGGAGCTTTCTTT.

This clonotype occurred a few times. Given a much more abundant clone one base away, this may be a read error. The chain joins TRBV28 to TRBJ2-5, with 8 bases fitting TRBD1. The CDR3 consists of 16 residues. Trimming at V came to 4 bases and at J to 5 bases, leaving 12 bases not matched to a gene. Germline lookup yields CDR1 MDHEN and CDR2 SYDVKM. CDR3 sequence reads: CASSSSPETGAETQYF. CDR3 in DNA: TGTGCCAGCAGTTCCTCCCCCGAGACAGGGGCGGAGACCCAGTACTTC.